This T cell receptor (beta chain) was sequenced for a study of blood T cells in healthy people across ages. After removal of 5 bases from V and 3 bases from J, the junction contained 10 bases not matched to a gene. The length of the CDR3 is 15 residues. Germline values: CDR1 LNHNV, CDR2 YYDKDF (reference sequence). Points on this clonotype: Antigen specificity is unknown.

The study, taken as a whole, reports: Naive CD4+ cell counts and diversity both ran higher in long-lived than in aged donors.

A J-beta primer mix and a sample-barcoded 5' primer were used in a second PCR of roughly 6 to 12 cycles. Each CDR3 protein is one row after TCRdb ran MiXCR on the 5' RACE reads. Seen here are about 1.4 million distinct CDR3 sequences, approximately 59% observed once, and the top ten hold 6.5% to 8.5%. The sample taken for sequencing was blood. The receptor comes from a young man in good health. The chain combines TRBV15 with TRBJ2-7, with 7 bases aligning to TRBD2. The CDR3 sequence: CATSGGLVTDYEQYF. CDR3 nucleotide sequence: TGTGCCACCAGCGGAGGACTAGTGACCGACTACGAGCAGTACTTC.